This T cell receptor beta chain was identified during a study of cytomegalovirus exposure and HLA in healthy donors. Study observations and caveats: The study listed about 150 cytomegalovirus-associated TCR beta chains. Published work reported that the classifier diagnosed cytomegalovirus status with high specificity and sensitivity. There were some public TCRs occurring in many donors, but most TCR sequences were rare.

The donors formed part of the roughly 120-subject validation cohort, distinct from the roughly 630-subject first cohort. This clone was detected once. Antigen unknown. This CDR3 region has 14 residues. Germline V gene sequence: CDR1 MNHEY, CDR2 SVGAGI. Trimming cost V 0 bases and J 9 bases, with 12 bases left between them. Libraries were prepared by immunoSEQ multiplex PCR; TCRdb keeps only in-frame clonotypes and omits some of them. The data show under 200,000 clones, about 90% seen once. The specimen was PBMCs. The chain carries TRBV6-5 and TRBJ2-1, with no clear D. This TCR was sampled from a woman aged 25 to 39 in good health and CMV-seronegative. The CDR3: CASSYSILRSEQFF. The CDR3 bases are TGTGCCAGCAGTTACTCGATCCTGCGGAGTGAGCAGTTCTTC.